This is a list of T cell receptor beta chains from one sample in a study of T cell responses to AZD1222 COVID-19 vaccine. The repertoire was sequenced with immunoSEQ multiplex PCR; TCRdb's copy has only in-frame clones and lacks some. This sample has 72,000 or so clones, with 85% found just once. The material sequenced was peripheral blood, taken on day 0 of AZD1222 vaccination. These receptors all come from an adult in good health. Each CDR3 is given with its conserved first and last residue. The D gene is left open where the match is weak. The listing skips clone size in some rows; elsewhere it reads once, few, many or a size class.

TRBJ2-3,few,TRBV6-5,-,TGTGCCAGCAGTCACTCCCCCGGAGAGAACACAGATACGCAGTATTTT,CASSHSPGENTDTQYF
TRBJ1-5,-,TRBV6-2/TRBV6-3,-,TGTGCCAGCAGTCGACAGACCTATAGCAATCAGCCCCAGCATTTT,CASSRQTYSNQPQHF
TRBJ1-5,-,TRBV7-2,-,TGTGCCAGCAGCTCCACGGGGGTAAGCAATCAGCCCCAGCATTTT,CASSSTGVSNQPQHF
TRBJ2-1,-,TRBV24-1,-,TGTGCCACCATGGGCCCCAGGGGTCGGAATGAGCAGTTCTTC,CATMGPRGRNEQFF
TRBJ1-3,-,TRBV11-2,TRBD1,TGTGCCAGCAGCTTATTGAGGGGGCTGGCTGGAAACACCATATATTTT,CASSLLRGLAGNTIYF
TRBJ2-5,-,TRBV15,-,TGTGCCACCAGCCGGGGTGTGGGGGGAGAGACCCAGTACTTC,CATSRGVGGETQYF
TRBJ2-7,-,TRBV7-9,-,TGTGCCAGCAGCCCTGACAGGTCCTACGAGCAGTACTTC,CASSPDRSYEQYF
TRBJ1-2,few,TRBV5-6,TRBD1,TGTGCCAGCAGCTTGGTCCGACAGGGGGGAGGCTACACCTTC,CASSLVRQGGGYTF
TRBJ2-1,-,TRBV12-3/TRBV12-4,-,TGTGCCAGCAGCCTCTACAATGAGCAGTTCTTC,CASSLYNEQFF
TRBJ2-2,few,TRBV6-5,TRBD1,TGTGCCAGCAGTTTCGCAGGGACAGGGAGGCCCGGGGAGCTGTTTTTT,CASSFAGTGRPGELFF
TRBJ2-7,few,TRBV20-1,TRBD2,TGCAGTGCTAACGGGGGGTACGAGCAGTACTTC,CSANGGYEQYF
TRBJ2-7,-,TRBV5-1,-,TGCGCCAGCAGCCCCCCAGACAGGATGTACGAGCAGTACTTC,CASSPPDRMYEQYF
TRBJ1-1,-,TRBV7-9,-,TGTGCCAGCAGCCCCAAACAGCCGGGGGCAACTGAAGCTTTCTTT,CASSPKQPGATEAFF
TRBJ2-1,-,TRBV30,-,TGTGCCTGGAGTGTGACACTACATGAGCAGTTCTTC,CAWSVTLHEQFF
TRBJ2-1,-,TRBV7-2,TRBD2,TGTGCCAGCAGCTTAGTGGGCGGGAGTGGTTCTGAGCAGTTCTTC,CASSLVGGSGSEQFF
TRBJ2-2,-,TRBV6-6,-,TGTGCCAGCAGCCTACCGAGAACGGCCGGGGAGCTGTTTTTT,CASSLPRTAGELFF
TRBJ1-2,-,TRBV5-4,-,TGTGCCAGCACCCTACCGGGGACTGGCTACACCTTC,CASTLPGTGYTF
TRBJ1-1,-,TRBV6-5,TRBD1,TGTGCCAGCAGTACTCAGGGGGGGGGAGAAGGAGCTTTCTTT,CASSTQGGGEGAFF
TRBJ1-5,-,TRBV7-9,-,TGTGCCAGCAGCTTAGGGGGGGGAGGCCAGCCCCAGCATTTT,CASSLGGGGQPQHF
TRBJ2-7,few,TRBV19,-,TGTGCCAGCAGCCAGGCCGTGGGCTCCTACGAGCAGTACTTC,CASSQAVGSYEQYF
TRBJ1-4,-,TRBV7-6,TRBD1,TGTGCCAGCAGCGCTCCCGGGACAGGGGGCGAAAAACTGTTTTTT,CASSAPGTGGEKLFF
TRBJ1-2,-,TRBV5-1,-,TGCGCCAGCAGCTTGGGCAGGGGCCTTACTAACTATGGCTACACCTTC,CASSLGRGLTNYGYTF
TRBJ1-2,-,TRBV7-9,-,TGTGCCAGCACCAATCGCTCAGCAGCTAACTATGGCTACACCTTC,CASTNRSAANYGYTF
TRBJ2-2,-,TRBV7-8,-,TGTGCCAGCAGCTTAATCCAGAACACCGGGGAGCTGTTTTTT,CASSLIQNTGELFF
TRBJ1-6,-,TRBV19,-,TGTGCCAGTAGTATCGGTGGGGCCCCCCTCCACTTT,CASSIGGAPLHF
TRBJ2-3,-,TRBV30,-,TGTGCCTGGTACAACGGACGGGCCAAAAGCACAGATACGCAGTATTTT,CAWYNGRAKSTDTQYF
TRBJ1-2,-,TRBV6-5,TRBD1,TGTGCCAGCACCCCGTTTCTAGGGGGCGAAAAGGGCTACACCTTC,CASTPFLGGEKGYTF
TRBJ2-3,-,TRBV1,-,TGCACCAGCAGCCAAGCTGGTGGACTAGCGGGAATCACAGATACGCAGTATTTT,CTSSQAGGLAGITDTQYF
TRBJ1-2,-,TRBV12-3/TRBV12-4,-,TGTGCCAGCAGTTTAGGGACAGTCAATGGCTACACCTTC,CASSLGTVNGYTF
TRBJ1-1,-,TRBV5-8,-,TGTGCCAGCAGCTTGGTGAGGCTGGGGAGAGCTTTCTTT,CASSLVRLGRAFF
TRBJ1-5,-,TRBV19,-,TGTGCCAGTGGCGGGGGGGAATATCAGCCCCAGCATTTT,CASGGGEYQPQHF
TRBJ2-7,-,TRBV5-6,-,TGTGCCAGCAGCTTGGGGCTGGGGCTGGCCTACGAGCAGTACTTC,CASSLGLGLAYEQYF
TRBJ1-5,medium-sized,TRBV6-1,-,TGTGCCAGCAGTGAGTCGAACAATCAGCCCCAGCATTTT,CASSESNNQPQHF
TRBJ1-5,-,TRBV6-1,-,TGTGCCAGCAGTGATAATCGGGCTCAGCCCCAGCATTTT,CASSDNRAQPQHF
TRBJ2-3,-,TRBV9,TRBD1,TGTGCCAGCAGCGATGGGACAGTAGCAACAGATACGCAGTATTTT,CASSDGTVATDTQYF
TRBJ1-1,-,TRBV5-1,TRBD1,TGCGCCAGCAGCCTTGCCCCTCCGGGACAGGGGGGCACTGAAGCTTTCTTT,CASSLAPPGQGGTEAFF
TRBJ2-1,-,TRBV9,-,TGTGCCAGCAGCAGCGGACCTTTATCCTACAATGAGCAGTTCTTC,CASSSGPLSYNEQFF
TRBJ2-2,-,TRBV3-1/TRBV3-2,-,TGTGCCAGCAGCCAAGGGCCCAGACCAAACACCGGGGAGCTGTTTTTT,CASSQGPRPNTGELFF
TRBJ1-1,-,TRBV12-3/TRBV12-4,TRBD1,TGTGCCAGCAGTTTACAGGGGGGGACTGAAGCTTTCTTT,CASSLQGGTEAFF
TRBJ2-7,-,TRBV5-1,-,TGCGCCAGCAGCCCACTGGGGAGGGGGGCTCGGGAGCAGTACTTC,CASSPLGRGAREQYF
TRBJ2-7,-,TRBV7-8,-,TGTGCCAGCAGCTTAAGGGGAACCTACGAGCAGTACTTC,CASSLRGTYEQYF
TRBJ1-2,-,TRBV10-2,-,TGCGCCAGCAAGGGCAGGGGATATGCTGGCTACACCTTC,CASKGRGYAGYTF
TRBJ1-5,-,TRBV19,TRBD1,TGTGCCAGTAGTATGAATACAGGACAGGGAAACAATCAGCCCCAGCATTTT,CASSMNTGQGNNQPQHF
TRBJ2-3,-,TRBV10-3,-,TGTGCCATCAGTGAGTTCGCCCCCCCACGCGGGTCACGCACAGATACGCAGTATTTT,CAISEFAPPRGSRTDTQYF
TRBJ2-2,-,TRBV4-2,-,TGTGCCAGCAGCCAAGAATGGGTGGCCTGGGCCGGGGAGCTGTTTTTT,CASSQEWVAWAGELFF
TRBJ2-7,-,TRBV9,TRBD2,TGTGCCAGCAGCGATAGCGGGGGGGCCGTCGAGCAGTACTTC,CASSDSGGAVEQYF
TRBJ1-1,few,TRBV29-1,TRBD1,TGCAGCGGCCTGACAGGGGGAAACACTGAAGCTTTCTTT,CSGLTGGNTEAFF
TRBJ1-4,-,TRBV7-9,-,TGTGCCAGCAGCTTAGACGGCACCGGCGGAGAAAAACTGTTTTTT,CASSLDGTGGEKLFF